The 26 T cell receptor beta chains below all came from one sample that was sequenced in a study of cytomegalovirus exposure and HLA in healthy donors. With 60 Vbeta and 13 Jbeta primers, the PCR was carried out. Some clones are missing from TCRdb's copy, which holds only in-frame ones; the method was immunoSEQ multiplex PCR. The table lists 110,000 to 150,000 clones, 70% to 85% of them singletons. The material sequenced was PBMCs. The receptor source for this set is a woman aged 60-75 years in good health and CMV-seropositive.

V gene TRBV29-1 combines with J gene TRBJ2-5; TRBD1 aligns across 10 bases. Germline V gene sequence: CDR1 SQVTM, CDR2 ANQGSEA. The CDR3 totals 14 residues. With V trimmed by 3 bases and J by 4 bases, 5 bases remained unmatched. CDR3 nucleotide sequence: TGCAGCGTTGACCACGGACAGGGGGTAGAGACCCAGTACTTC. Translation gives CSVDHGQGVETQYF.

The gene calls are TRBV5-8 and TRBJ1-5; D may be TRBD1 (5 bases). Germline V lookup: CDR1 SGHTS, CDR2 YDEGEE. This CDR3 is built from 20 residues. V shed 2 bases and J shed 0 bases, with 24 bases lying between them. The CDR3 here is CASSFLTTLGGGYSNQPQHF. Written as DNA, the CDR3 is TGTGCCAGCAGCTTCCTCACAACCCTCGGGGGGGGATATAGCAATCAGCCCCAGCATTTT. Variable domain in full (rest from reference TRBV5-8 and TRBJ1-5): EAGVTQSPTHLIKTRGQQATLRCSPISGHTSVYWYQQALGLGLQFLLWYDEGEERNRGNFPPRFSGRQFPNYSSELNVNALELEDSALYLCASSFLTTLGGGYSNQPQHFGDGTRLSIL.

V usage is TRBV7-2 and J usage is TRBJ2-3; D ambiguous. The CDR3 has 17 residues. The V gene lost 2 bases and the J gene lost 7 bases, with 22 bases spanning the gap. Germline CDR1 SGHTA, CDR2 FQGNSA. The CDR3 DNA is TGTGCCAGCAGCTTATCGACGCGGCTAGTAGTAGCAAATACGCAGTATTTT. This gives the protein CASSLSTRLVVANTQYF.

The chain carries TRBV27 and TRBJ2-7; D is uncertain. V was trimmed by 4 bases and J by 2 bases, leaving 12 bases between them. This CDR3 spans 14 amino acids. Germline CDR1 is MNHEY and CDR2 is SMNVEV (reference sequence). Here the CDR3 reads CASSYGGMTYEQYF. The CDR3 nucleotides are TGTGCCAGCAGTTACGGCGGAATGACCTACGAGCAGTACTTC.

V is TRBV27 and J is TRBJ1-2, with D possibly matching TRBD1 (5 bases). V was pared by 6 bases and J by 1 base, with 12 bases between. There are 14 residues in the CDR3. Germline V gene sequence: CDR1 MNHEY, CDR2 SMNVEV (reference sequence). The CDR3 DNA follows: TGTGCCAGCAGGAACTCCAGGGATAACTATGGCTACACCTTC. This translates into CASRNSRDNYGYTF.

V and J are TRBV30 and TRBJ1-1, with D unresolved. The CDR3 loop spans 13 amino acids. The ends were cut back, 0 bases at V and 6 bases at J, with 11 bases in the middle. CDR1 GTSNPN and CDR2 SVGIG come from the germline V gene (reference sequence). The CDR3, as DNA: TGTGCCTGGAGTGTACGGCGAGCGGCTGAAGCTTTCTTT. Its protein product is CAWSVRRAAEAFF.

Regarding this clone: This specimen includes other DNA sequences encoding the same CDR3. The chain joins TRBV27 to TRBJ1-1; D is ambiguous. The CDR3 totals 13 residues. Trimming stripped 0 bases from V and 1 base from J, with 3 bases between. The germline V gene encodes CDR1 MNHEY and CDR2 SMNVEV (reference sequence). The CDR3 DNA reads as TGTGCCAGCAGTTTATCGAGGAACACTGAAGCTTTCTTT. Translation: CASSLSRNTEAFF.

The chain employs TRBV4-1 and TRBJ2-5, with 7 nucleotides matching TRBD1. The germline gives CDR1 MGHRA, CDR2 YSYEKL. The CDR3 extends over 15 amino acids. J lost 1 base, V lost 2 bases, and 4 bases had no gene match. The CDR3 reads CASSQNRGPQETQYF. The CDR3 DNA reads TGCGCCAGCAGCCAAAACAGGGGCCCCCAAGAGACCCAGTACTTC.

The chain links TRBV15 to TRBJ2-1; 8 bases map to TRBD2. The CDR3 is 12 residues long. J was trimmed by 12 bases and V by 0 bases; bases with no gene match: 1. The germline CDR1 and CDR2 sequences are LNHNV and YYDKDF (reference sequence). CDR3 residues: CATSREAGGQFF. The CDR3 bases are TGTGCCACCAGCAGAGAGGCGGGAGGGCAGTTCTTC.

V gene TRBV27 combines with J gene TRBJ1-1, with 7 bases matching TRBD1. Germline CDR1 reads MNHEY; CDR2 reads SMNVEV (reference sequence). The V and J ends lost 7 bases and 5 bases, in that order; junction bases with no gene match: 10. The CDR3 consists of 14 residues. This CDR3 is CASTARGRGTEAFF. Here the CDR3 DNA reads TGTGCCAGCACCGCAAGGGGCAGGGGGACTGAAGCTTTCTTT.

The chain couples TRBV28 to TRBJ2-7; D may be TRBD1 (6 bases). CDR1 MDHEN and CDR2 SYDVKM come from the germline V gene. Trimming removed 6 bases from V and 2 bases from J, with 29 bases in between. This CDR3 region has 19 residues. CDR3 nucleotide sequence: TGTGCCAGCAGCTCCACGGGGAAAGATTTGGGACAAATGGCCTACGAGCAGTACTTC. Translating it yields CASSSTGKDLGQMAYEQYF.

This clone was found a few times. This rearrangement joins TRBV7-2 to TRBJ2-5, with unresolved D. The CDR3 is 14 residues long. V lost 3 bases, J lost 5 bases, and 13 bases lay in between. CDR1 SGHTA and CDR2 FQGNSA come from the germline V gene. The CDR3 is CASSLGTIQETQYF. The CDR3 DNA sequence: TGTGCCAGCAGCTTGGGCACCATACAGGAGACCCAGTACTTC.

This clone was detected a few times. The chain uses TRBV30 and TRBJ2-6; possible D gene TRBD2, 5 bases. Trimming removed 0 bases from V and 0 bases from J, with 18 bases in between. CDR1 is GTSNPN, CDR2 SVGIG, per germline (reference sequence). The length of the CDR3 is 19 residues. CDR3 sequence (DNA): TGTGCCTGGAGTGTATTTACCGGGGATTTTAGCTCTGGGGCCAACGTCCTGACTTTC. It specifies CAWSVFTGDFSSGANVLTF.

This clone occurred once. This chain connects TRBV29-1 to TRBJ2-3; D gene ambiguous. Trimming shortened V by 5 bases and J by 3 bases, and 6 bases separated the two germline ends. The germline V gene has CDR1 SQVTM and CDR2 ANQGSEA. CDR3 length: 11 amino acids. CDR3 DNA: TGCAGCGTTCAGGCGACAGATACGCAGTATTTT. It translates to CSVQATDTQYF.

This clone was counted a few times. The CDR3 nucleotides are TGTGCCAGCAGCCCCGCTTCACTTACAGGGTCCCACGAGCAGTACTTC. The encoded protein is CASSPASLTGSHEQYF. V gene TRBV7-8 combines with J gene TRBJ2-7; perhaps TRBD1 as D (6 bases). With 5 bases removed from V and 5 bases from J, the gap between germline ends came to 22 bases. The CDR3 length is 16 residues. Germline loops: CDR1 SGHVS, CDR2 FQNEAQ.

This CDR3 is CASSGVQDTEAFF. In DNA form, the CDR3 reads TGTGCCAGCAGCGGCGTGCAGGACACTGAAGCTTTCTTT. The chain is built from TRBV27 and TRBJ1-1; no reliable D call. The V end lost 6 bases, the J end lost 3 bases, and 11 bases lay between the germline ends. The CDR3 has 13 amino acids. CDR1 MNHEY and CDR2 SMNVEV come from the germline V gene (reference sequence).

The V gene is TRBV6-5, the J gene TRBJ2-7; 9 bases are a match to TRBD2. V was clipped by 2 bases and J by 4 bases; unmatched bases: 6. This CDR3 is 15 amino acids long. Per germline, CDR1 MNHEY and CDR2 SVGAGI. CDR3 sequence: CASSYDGTSSYEQYF. The DNA of the CDR3 is TGTGCCAGCAGTTACGACGGGACTAGCTCATACGAGCAGTACTTC.

J is TRBJ1-2 and V is TRBV28; possible D gene TRBD1, 5 bases. Germline values: CDR1 MDHEN, CDR2 SYDVKM. The CDR3 length is 13 residues. Deletions cut 7 bases from V and 4 bases from J, with 13 bases between. As DNA, the CDR3 is TGTGCCAGCACTGGGGGGGGAAGCTATGGCTACACCTTC. It specifies CASTGGGSYGYTF.

The rearrangement links TRBV5-1 to TRBJ2-2, with 9 bases matching TRBD1. Per germline, CDR1 SGHRS and CDR2 YFSETQ. The CDR3 totals 15 residues. V gave up 2 bases and J gave up 5 bases; unmatched junction bases: 4. The CDR3 spells CASSFVTGGTGELFF. The CDR3 DNA sequence: TGCGCCAGCAGCTTCGTGACAGGGGGGACCGGGGAGCTGTTTTTT.

This chain joins TRBV2 and TRBJ2-3; the match to TRBD1 covers 7 bases. Germline loops: CDR1 SNHLY, CDR2 FYNNEI. Germline trimming cut 5 bases from V and 5 bases from J; bases unmatched to any gene: 7. The CDR3 is 14 residues long. CDR3: CASSKGARGDTQYF. The CDR3 nucleotides read TGTGCCAGCAGTAAGGGGGCGCGAGGAGATACGCAGTATTTT.

This rearrangement joins TRBV11-3 to TRBJ2-5, with D possibly matching TRBD2 (6 bases). The DNA end is more similar to TRBJ2-7, so the J call may be wrong. Looked up from germline, CDR1 is SGHNT and CDR2 is YENEEA. The CDR3 contains 17 residues. CDR3 coding DNA: TGTGCCAGCAGCTTAGGCCCCTCGGGGGTGGGCTCCTACGAGCAGTACTTC. Encoded protein: CASSLGPSGVGSYEQYF.

The V and J genes are TRBV5-4 and TRBJ2-3; 15 bases align to TRBD2. V lost 3 bases and J lost 1; bases outside the gene matches: 3. Germline CDR1 is SGHNT and CDR2 is YYREEE (reference sequence). The length of the CDR3 is 17 residues. The CDR3 sequence: CASSWGLAGGGTDTQYF. CDR3 sequence (DNA): TGTGCCAGCAGCTGGGGACTAGCGGGAGGAGGCACAGATACGCAGTATTTT.

The V call is TRBV28, the J call TRBJ1-1; 7 bases align to TRBD1. This CDR3 comprises 16 residues. Trimming removed 4 bases from V and 1 base from J; junction bases left unmatched: 9. Germline assignment: CDR1 MDHEN and CDR2 SYDVKM. CDR3 in DNA: TGTGCCAGCAGTTCGATACAGGGGACCCCGAACACTGAAGCTTTCTTT. This gives the protein CASSSIQGTPNTEAFF.

This chain joins TRBV7-2 and TRBJ1-4; D gene ambiguous. The CDR3 spans 15 residues. The ends were cut back, 7 bases at V and 1 base at J, with 13 bases in the middle. CDR1 is SGHTA, CDR2 FQGNSA, per germline. The CDR3 coding sequence is TGTGCCAGCACCCTTATTCGGGGAACTAATGAAAAACTGTTTTTT. Translation gives CASTLIRGTNEKLFF.

This clone has a handful of counts. The chain uses TRBV5-4 and TRBJ2-7; 10 positions agree with TRBD1. The CDR3 is made up of 14 amino acids. V gave up 5 bases and J gave up 4 bases; unmatched junction bases: 6. CDR1 is SGHNT and CDR2 is YYREEE in the germline V gene (reference sequence). For the CDR3, the DNA is TGTGCCAGCAGTATAGGGACAGGGGAATACGAGCAGTACTTC. It specifies CASSIGTGEYEQYF.

This chain uses TRBV5-8 with TRBJ2-7, with no clear D. Trimming stripped 5 bases from V and 3 bases from J, with 9 bases between. The length of the CDR3 is 12 residues. Germline loops: CDR1 SGHTS, CDR2 YDEGEE. The CDR3 reads CASRSPNYEQYF. The CDR3 DNA reads as TGTGCCAGCAGGTCTCCTAACTACGAGCAGTACTTC.